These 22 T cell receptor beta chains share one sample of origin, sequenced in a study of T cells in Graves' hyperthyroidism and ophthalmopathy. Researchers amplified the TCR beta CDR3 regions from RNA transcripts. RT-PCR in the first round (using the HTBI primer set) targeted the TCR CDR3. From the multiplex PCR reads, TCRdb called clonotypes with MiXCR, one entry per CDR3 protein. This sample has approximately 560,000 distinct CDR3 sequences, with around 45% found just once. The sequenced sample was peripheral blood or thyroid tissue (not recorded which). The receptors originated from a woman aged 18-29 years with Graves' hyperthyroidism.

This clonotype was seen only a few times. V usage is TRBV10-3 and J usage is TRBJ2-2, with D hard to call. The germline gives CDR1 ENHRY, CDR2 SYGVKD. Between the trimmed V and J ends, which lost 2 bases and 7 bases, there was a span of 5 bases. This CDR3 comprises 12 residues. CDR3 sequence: CAISEGVGELFF. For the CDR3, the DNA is TGTGCCATCAGTGAGGGCGTCGGGGAGCTGTTTTTT.

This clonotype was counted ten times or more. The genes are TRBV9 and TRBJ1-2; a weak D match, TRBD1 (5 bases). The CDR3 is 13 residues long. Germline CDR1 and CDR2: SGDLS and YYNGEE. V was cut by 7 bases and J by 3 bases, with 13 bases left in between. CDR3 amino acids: CASSLGGHYGYTF. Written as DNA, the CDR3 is TGTGCCAGCTCTCTGGGGGGTCACTATGGCTACACCTTC. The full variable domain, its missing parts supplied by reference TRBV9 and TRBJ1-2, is DSGVTQTPKHLITATGQRVTLRCSPRSGDLSVYWYQQSLDQGLQFLIQYYNGEERAKGNILERFSAQQFPDLHSELNLSSLELGDSALYFCASSLGGHYGYTFGSGTRLTVV.

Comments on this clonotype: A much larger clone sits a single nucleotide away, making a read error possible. In nucleotides, the CDR3 is TGTGCCACCGGACTAGCGGGAGTCAACGAGCAGTACTTC. Translating gives CATGLAGVNEQYF. V usage is TRBV7-8 and J usage is TRBJ2-7, with TRBD2 matching over 13 bases. This CDR3 spans 13 amino acids. Losses at the gene ends were 10 bases for V and 5 bases for J; bases not matched to a gene: 5. From germline, CDR1 is SGHVS and CDR2 FQNEAQ.

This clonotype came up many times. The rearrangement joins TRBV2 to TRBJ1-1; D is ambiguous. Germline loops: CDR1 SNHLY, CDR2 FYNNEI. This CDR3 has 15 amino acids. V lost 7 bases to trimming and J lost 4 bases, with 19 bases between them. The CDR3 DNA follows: TGTGCCAGCACACACCCTGGGTCAGAGACCACTGAAGCTTTCTTT. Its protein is CASTHPGSETTEAFF.

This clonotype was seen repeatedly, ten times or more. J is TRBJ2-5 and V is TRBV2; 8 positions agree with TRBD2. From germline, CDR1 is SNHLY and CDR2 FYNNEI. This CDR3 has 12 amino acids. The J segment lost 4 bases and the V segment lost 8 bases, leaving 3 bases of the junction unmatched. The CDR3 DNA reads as TGTGCCAGCGACCTAGCGGGAGAGACCCAGTACTTC. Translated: CASDLAGETQYF.

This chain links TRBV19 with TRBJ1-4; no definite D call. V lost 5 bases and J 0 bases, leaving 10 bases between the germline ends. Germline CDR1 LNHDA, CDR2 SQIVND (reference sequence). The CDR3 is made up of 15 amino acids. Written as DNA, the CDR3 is TGTGCCAGTAGTGCCGACACTCCAACTAATGAAAAACTGTTTTTT. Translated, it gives CASSADTPTNEKLFF.

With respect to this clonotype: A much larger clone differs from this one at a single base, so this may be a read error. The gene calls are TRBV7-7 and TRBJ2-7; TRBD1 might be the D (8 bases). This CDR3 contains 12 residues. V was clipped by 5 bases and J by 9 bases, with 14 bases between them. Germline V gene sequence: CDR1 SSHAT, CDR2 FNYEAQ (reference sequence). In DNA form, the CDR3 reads TGTGCCAGCAGCCAAACAGGGGGGGGGCAGTACTTC. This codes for CASSQTGGGQYF.

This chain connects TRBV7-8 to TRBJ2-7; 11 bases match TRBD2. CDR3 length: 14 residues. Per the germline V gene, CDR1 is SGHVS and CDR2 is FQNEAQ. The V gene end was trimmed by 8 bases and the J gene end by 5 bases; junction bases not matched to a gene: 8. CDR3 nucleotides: TGTGCCAGCGGTACTAGCGGGAGTTCCCACGAGCAGTACTTC. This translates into CASGTSGSSHEQYF.

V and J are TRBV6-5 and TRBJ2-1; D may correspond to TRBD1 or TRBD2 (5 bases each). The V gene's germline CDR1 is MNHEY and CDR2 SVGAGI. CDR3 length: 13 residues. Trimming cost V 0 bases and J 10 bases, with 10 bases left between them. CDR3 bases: TGTGCCAGCAGTTACTCGAGGGGATACGAGCAGTTCTTC. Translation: CASSYSRGYEQFF.

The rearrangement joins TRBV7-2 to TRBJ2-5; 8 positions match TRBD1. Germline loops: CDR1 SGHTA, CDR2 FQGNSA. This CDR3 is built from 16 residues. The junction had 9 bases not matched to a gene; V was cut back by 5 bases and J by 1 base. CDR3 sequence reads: CASSARDRSAQETQYF. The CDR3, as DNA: TGTGCCAGCAGCGCTCGGGACAGGTCGGCCCAAGAGACCCAGTACTTC.

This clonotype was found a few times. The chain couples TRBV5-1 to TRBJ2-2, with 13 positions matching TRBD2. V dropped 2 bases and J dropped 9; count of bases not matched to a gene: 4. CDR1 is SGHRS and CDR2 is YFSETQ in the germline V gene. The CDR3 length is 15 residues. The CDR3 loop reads CASSFGLAGDRELFF. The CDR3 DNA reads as TGCGCCAGCAGCTTCGGACTAGCGGGAGATAGGGAGCTGTTTTTT.

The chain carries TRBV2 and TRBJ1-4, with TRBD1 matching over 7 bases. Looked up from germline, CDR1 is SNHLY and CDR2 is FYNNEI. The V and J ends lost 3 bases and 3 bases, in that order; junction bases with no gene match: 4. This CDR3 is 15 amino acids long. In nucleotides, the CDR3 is TGTGCCAGCAGTGACCGACAGGGAGCTAATGAAAAACTGTTTTTT. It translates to CASSDRQGANEKLFF.

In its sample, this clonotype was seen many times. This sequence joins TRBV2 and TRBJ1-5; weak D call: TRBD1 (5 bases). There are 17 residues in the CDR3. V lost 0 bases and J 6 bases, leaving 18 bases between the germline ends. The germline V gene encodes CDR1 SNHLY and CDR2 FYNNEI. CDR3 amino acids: CASSEALLGEGRQPQHF. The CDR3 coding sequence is TGTGCCAGCAGTGAAGCGCTTCTGGGGGAGGGACGTCAGCCCCAGCATTTT.

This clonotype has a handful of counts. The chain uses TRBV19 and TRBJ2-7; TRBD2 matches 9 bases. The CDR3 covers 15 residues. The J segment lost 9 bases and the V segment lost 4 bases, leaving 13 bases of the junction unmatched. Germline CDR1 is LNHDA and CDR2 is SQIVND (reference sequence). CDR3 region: CASSTGQAGGSVQYF. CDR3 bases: TGTGCCAGTAGTACGGGCCAAGCGGGGGGCAGTGTGCAGTACTTC.

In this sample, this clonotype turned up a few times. The CDR3 nucleotides are TGCAGCGTTGAATGGGGGGCGGGAGGCTACGAGCAGTACTTC. Residues: CSVEWGAGGYEQYF. The V and J genes are TRBV29-1 and TRBJ2-7, with 8 bases aligning to TRBD2. Per the germline V gene, CDR1 is SQVTM and CDR2 is ANQGSEA. The CDR3 is 14 residues long. Losses at the gene ends were 2 bases for V and 3 bases for J; bases not matched to a gene: 6.

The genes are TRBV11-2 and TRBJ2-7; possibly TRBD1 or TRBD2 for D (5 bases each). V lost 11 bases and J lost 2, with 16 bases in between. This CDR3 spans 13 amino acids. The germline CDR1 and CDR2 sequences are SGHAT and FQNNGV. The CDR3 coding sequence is TGTGCCTGGAGTGTTCAGGGAGCCTACGAGCAGTACTTC. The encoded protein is CAWSVQGAYEQYF. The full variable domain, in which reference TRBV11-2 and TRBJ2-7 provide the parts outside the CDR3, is EAGVAQSPRYKIIEKRQSVAFWCNPISGHATLYWYQQILGQGPKLLIQFQNNGVVDDSQLPKDRFSAERLKGVDSTLKIQPAKLEDSAVYLCAWSVQGAYEQYFGPGTRLTVT.

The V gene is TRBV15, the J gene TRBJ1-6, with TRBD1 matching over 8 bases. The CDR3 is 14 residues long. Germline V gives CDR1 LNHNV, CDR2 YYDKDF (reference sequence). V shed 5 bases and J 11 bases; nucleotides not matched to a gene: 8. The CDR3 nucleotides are TGTGCCACCAGCCGACAGGGGCCTGGTGCACCCCTCCACTTT. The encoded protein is CATSRQGPGAPLHF.

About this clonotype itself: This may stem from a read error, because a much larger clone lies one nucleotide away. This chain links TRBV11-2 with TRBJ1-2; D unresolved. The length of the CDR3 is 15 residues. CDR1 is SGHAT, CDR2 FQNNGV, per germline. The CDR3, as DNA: TGTGCCAGCAGCTTAGAAAGCCTTTCGGAATATGGCCACACCTTC. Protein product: CASSLESLSEYGHTF.

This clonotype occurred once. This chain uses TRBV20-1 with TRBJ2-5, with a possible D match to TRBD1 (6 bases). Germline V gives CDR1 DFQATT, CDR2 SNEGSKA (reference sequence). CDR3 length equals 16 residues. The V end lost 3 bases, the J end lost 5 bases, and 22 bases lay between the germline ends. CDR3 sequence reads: CSARSTGLGVWETQYF. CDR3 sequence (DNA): TGCAGTGCTAGGAGCACAGGGCTTGGGGTTTGGGAGACCCAGTACTTC.

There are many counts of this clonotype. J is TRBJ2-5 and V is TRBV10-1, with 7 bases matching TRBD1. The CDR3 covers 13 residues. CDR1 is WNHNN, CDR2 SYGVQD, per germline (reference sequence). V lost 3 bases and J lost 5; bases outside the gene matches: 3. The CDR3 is CASSEDRAETQYF. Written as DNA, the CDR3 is TGCGCCAGCAGTGAAGACAGGGCCGAGACCCAGTACTTC.

CDR3 DNA: TGTGCCAGCACGGTGGAAGGGGAGACCCAGTACTTC. Translating gives CASTVEGETQYF. The gene calls are TRBV6-1 and TRBJ2-5; no reliable D call. This CDR3 region has 12 residues. Looked up from germline, CDR1 is MNHNS and CDR2 is SASEGT. V shed 7 bases and J shed 5 bases, with 11 bases lying between them.

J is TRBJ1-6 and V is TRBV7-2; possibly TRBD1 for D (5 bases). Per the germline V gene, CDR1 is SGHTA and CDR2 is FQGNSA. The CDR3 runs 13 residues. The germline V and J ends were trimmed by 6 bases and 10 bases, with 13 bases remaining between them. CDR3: CASSFRVGSPLHF. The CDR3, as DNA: TGTGCCAGCAGTTTCAGGGTTGGCTCACCCCTCCACTTT.